A selection of T cell receptor beta chains follows, all from one sample in a study of cytomegalovirus exposure and HLA in healthy donors. This table comes from immunoSEQ multiplex PCR, and its TCRdb copy is limited to in-frame clones, with some not included. The data hold around 150,000 clones, with 88% observed a single time. Sequences were obtained from PBMCs. Receptor source: a woman between 40 and 55 years old in good health and CMV-seronegative. Each CDR3 is given without its conserved first and last residue.

j_call v_call cdr3_aa
TRBJ2-5 TRBV7-4 ASSGRVSGQETQY
TRBJ2-7 TRBV6-5 ASSYSTRGEQY
TRBJ2-2 TRBV2 ASSARGGPNTGELF
TRBJ2-5 TRBV5-4 ASSPGGQGEETQY
TRBJ1-1 TRBV5-1 ASKEGGGTEAF
TRBJ1-3 TRBV28 ASSESLSGNTIY
TRBJ2-1 TRBV11-2 ASSSGLAEYNEQF
TRBJ2-1 TRBV14 ASSQFIDNEQF
TRBJ2-1 TRBV25-1 ASSVSPGQGAYEQF
TRBJ2-1 TRBV9 ASSSNSYNEQF
TRBJ1-1 TRBV30 AWSARTGDTEAF
TRBJ2-1 TRBV7-9 ASGGTGIQSYNEQF
TRBJ2-3 TRBV18 ASSPSLAGIADTQY
TRBJ2-1 TRBV4-1 ASSQPGRGNNEQF
TRBJ1-3 TRBV11-3 ASSFSRDGNTIY
TRBJ1-2 TRBV7-9 ASSFAGTGGDGYT
TRBJ1-1 TRBV6-5 ASTLGRDTEAF
TRBJ2-2 TRBV11-3 ASSLGGLVGDTGELF
TRBJ2-5 TRBV5-1 ASSLAAGGPQETQY
TRBJ1-2 TRBV7-9 ASSFETALYGYT
TRBJ1-2 TRBV28 ASRGQGANYGYT
TRBJ2-5 TRBV7-6 ASSLVEKRGLETQY
TRBJ1-2 TRBV7-9 SSSPPYYGYT
TRBJ1-1 TRBV5-1 ASSLVPGWVGTEAF
TRBJ1-1 TRBV5-1 ASSLDRGRTEAF
TRBJ1-2 TRBV2 ASSEHGKYYGYT
TRBJ2-5 TRBV7-9 SSSLGATQY
TRBJ2-1 TRBV7-9 ASSFPYNEQF
TRBJ1-6 TRBV6-5 ASSYGTSNSPLH
TRBJ1-1 TRBV10-3 AISRDRSTEAF
TRBJ2-1 TRBV11-2 ASSHLAGDSYNEQF
TRBJ1-1 TRBV19 ATRQGRGNTEAF
TRBJ2-7 TRBV6-1 ASTGTGWEY
TRBJ1-2 TRBV28 ASSSMRVYGYT
TRBJ2-3 TRBV2 ASSDRGTSSTDTQY
TRBJ1-4 TRBV11-3 ASSLGRQDGKLF
TRBJ2-2 TRBV27 ASSSRGSRDTGELF
TRBJ2-2 TRBV9 ASSVSGQTNTGELF
TRBJ1-3 TRBV28 ASSFQGNTIY
TRBJ2-5 TRBV10-3 ATQGRETQY
TRBJ2-7 TRBV7-9 SSSLEGGRASEQY